The source of this T cell receptor (beta chain) is a study of T cell clonality in common variable immunodeficiency. The sample holds many counts of this clone. Its antigen is still unknown. The read is 3 residues too short to cover the CDR3 end, so that end is filled in from the germline J gene. Most patients and controls had Caucasian heritage. Regarding the study as a whole: In common variable immunodeficiency, TCR beta chains reportedly carried fewer deletions and N-nucleotide insertions.

Sequenced by immunoSEQ multiplex PCR; TCRdb stores in-frame clones only, minus some. The repertoire consists of 45,000 to 55,000 clones, none detected only once. Trimming shortened V by 0 bases and J by 4 bases, and 8 bases separated the two germline ends. Germline CDR1 reads SGHRS; CDR2 reads YFSETQ. This CDR3 is built from 14 residues. The sequenced sample was peripheral blood mononuclear cells. The receptor comes from a person aged 18 to 75 in good health. The V and J genes are TRBV5-1 and TRBJ1-5, with D uncertain. The CDR3 DNA, read in part, is TGCGCCAGCAGCTTGGGAGATGCGAATCAGCCC. Its translation is CASSLGDANQP. The full-length CDR3 reads as CASSLGDANQPQHF.